The present TCR beta chain was sequenced within a study of CD8 T cells in Susac syndrome. Study overall: Of the sequenced Susac syndrome patients, more than five had active disease and eight were in remission. General study findings and limits: Clonal expansion involving Susac CD8+ cells peaked in TEMRA cells and active patients.

An input of roughly 0.45 to 1 ug of RNA was subjected to reverse transcription using random hexamers. TCRdb passed the immunoSEQ multiplex PCR reads through MiXCR, listing each CDR3 protein once. The sample includes 150,000 to 200,000 distinct CDR3 sequences, around 93% of them seen just once. To note about this clonotype: Antigen specificity is unknown.

Germline V gene lookup returns CDR1 SQVTM and CDR2 ANQGSEA. The CDR3 is 14 residues long. Trimming cost V 5 bases and J 0 bases, with 14 bases left between them. The sequenced material came from CD8+ T cells from PBMCs. The chain employs TRBV29-1 and TRBJ2-7; D is unclear. This TCR came from a human donor with Susac syndrome. The CDR3 is CSVSQTASSYEQYF. The CDR3 DNA reads as TGCAGCGTTTCCCAAACAGCGAGCTCCTACGAGCAGTACTTC.